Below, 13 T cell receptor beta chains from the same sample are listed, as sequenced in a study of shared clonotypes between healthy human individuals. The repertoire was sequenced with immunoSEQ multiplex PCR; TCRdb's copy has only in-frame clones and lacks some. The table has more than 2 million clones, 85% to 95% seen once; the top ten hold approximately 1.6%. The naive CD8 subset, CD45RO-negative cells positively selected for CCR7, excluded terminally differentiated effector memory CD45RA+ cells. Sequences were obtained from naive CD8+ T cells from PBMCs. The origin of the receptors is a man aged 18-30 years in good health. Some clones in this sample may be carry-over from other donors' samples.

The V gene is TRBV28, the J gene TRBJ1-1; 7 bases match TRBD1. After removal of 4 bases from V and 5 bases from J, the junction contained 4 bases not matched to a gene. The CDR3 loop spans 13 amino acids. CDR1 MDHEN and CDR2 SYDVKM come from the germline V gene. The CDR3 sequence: CASSSGGRTEAFF. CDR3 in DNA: TGTGCCAGCAGTTCAGGGGGAAGAACTGAAGCTTTCTTT.

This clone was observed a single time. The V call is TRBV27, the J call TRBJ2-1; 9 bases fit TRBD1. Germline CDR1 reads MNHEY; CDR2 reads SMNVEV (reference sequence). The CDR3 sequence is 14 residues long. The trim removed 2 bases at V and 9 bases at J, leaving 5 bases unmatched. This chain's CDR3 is CASSLGQGFGEQFF. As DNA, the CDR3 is TGTGCCAGCAGTTTAGGACAGGGGTTCGGTGAGCAGTTCTTC.

Written as DNA, the CDR3 is TGTGCCACCAGCAGAGAGGGCGGGGGGGTAATTAGCACAGATACGCAGTATTTT. The encoded protein is CATSREGGGVISTDTQYF. The gene calls are TRBV15 and TRBJ2-3; TRBD2 matches at 9 bases. Trimming took 0 bases from V and 0 from J; bases not matched to a gene: 7. The CDR3 extends over 18 amino acids. The germline gives CDR1 LNHNV, CDR2 YYDKDF (reference sequence).

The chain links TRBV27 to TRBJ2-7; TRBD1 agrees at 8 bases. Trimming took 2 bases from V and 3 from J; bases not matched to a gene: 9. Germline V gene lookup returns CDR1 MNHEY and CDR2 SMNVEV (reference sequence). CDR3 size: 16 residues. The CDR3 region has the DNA TGTGCCAGCAGTTTAAGGGGCAGACAGGGGTTCTACGAGCAGTACTTC. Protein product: CASSLRGRQGFYEQYF.

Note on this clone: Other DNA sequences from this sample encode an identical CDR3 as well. CDR3 DNA: TGTGCCAGCAGCTGGGGCACAGATACGCAGTATTTT. This sequence encodes CASSWGTDTQYF. The rearrangement links TRBV28 to TRBJ2-3; D not certain. CDR3 length: 12 amino acids. The germline V gene encodes CDR1 MDHEN and CDR2 SYDVKM. The V gene lost 6 bases and the J gene lost 1 base, with 5 bases spanning the gap.

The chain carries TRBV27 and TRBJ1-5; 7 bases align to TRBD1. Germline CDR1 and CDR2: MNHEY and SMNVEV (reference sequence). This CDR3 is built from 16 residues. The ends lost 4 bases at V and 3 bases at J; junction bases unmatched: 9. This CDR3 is CASSSQKGQFNQPQHF. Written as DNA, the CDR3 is TGTGCCAGCAGTTCTCAGAAGGGACAGTTCAATCAGCCCCAGCATTTT.

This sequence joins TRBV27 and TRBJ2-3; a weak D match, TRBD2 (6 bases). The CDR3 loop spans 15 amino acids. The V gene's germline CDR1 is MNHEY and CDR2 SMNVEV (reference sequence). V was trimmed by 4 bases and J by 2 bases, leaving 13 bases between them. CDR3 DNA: TGTGCCAGCAGTTCCCAGCGGGTCCCCACAGATACGCAGTATTTT. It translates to CASSSQRVPTDTQYF.

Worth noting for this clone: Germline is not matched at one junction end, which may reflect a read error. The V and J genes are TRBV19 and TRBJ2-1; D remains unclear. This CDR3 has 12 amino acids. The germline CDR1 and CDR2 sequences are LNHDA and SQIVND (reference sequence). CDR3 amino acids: CASSIGARPRLF. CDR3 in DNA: TGTGCCAGTAGTATCGGTGCCCGGCCACGGCTCTTC.

CDR3: CASSLGGQEQFF. The CDR3 nucleotides read TGCGCCAGCAGCTTGGGTGGACAGGAGCAGTTCTTC. This rearrangement joins TRBV5-1 to TRBJ2-1; D might be TRBD1 (6 bases). Germline V CDR1 and CDR2: SGHRS, YFSETQ. This CDR3 region has 12 residues. Trimming pared 0 bases from V and 10 bases from J, leaving 8 bases between.

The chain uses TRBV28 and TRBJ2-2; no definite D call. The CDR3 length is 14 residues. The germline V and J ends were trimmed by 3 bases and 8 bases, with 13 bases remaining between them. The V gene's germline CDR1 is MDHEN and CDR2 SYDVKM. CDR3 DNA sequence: TGTGCCAGCAGTTTTTTGGGGAAAGGTGGGGAGCTGTTTTTT. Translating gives CASSFLGKGGELFF. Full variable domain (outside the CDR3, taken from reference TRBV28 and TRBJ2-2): DVKVTQSSRYLVKRTGEKVFLECVQDMDHENMFWYRQDPGLGLRLIYFSYDVKMKEKGDIPEGYSVSREKKERFSLILESASTNQTSMYLCASSFLGKGGELFFGEGSRLTVL.

CDR3 nucleotides: TGTGCCAGCAGCCCATACGGACTAGCGGGAGAGGGGAACATTCAGTACTTC. Its protein is CASSPYGLAGEGNIQYF. V gene TRBV7-6 combines with J gene TRBJ2-4, with 13 nucleotides matching TRBD2. Trimming took 5 bases from V and 7 from J; bases not matched to a gene: 11. CDR1 is SGHVS, CDR2 FNYEAQ, per germline. There are 17 residues in the CDR3.

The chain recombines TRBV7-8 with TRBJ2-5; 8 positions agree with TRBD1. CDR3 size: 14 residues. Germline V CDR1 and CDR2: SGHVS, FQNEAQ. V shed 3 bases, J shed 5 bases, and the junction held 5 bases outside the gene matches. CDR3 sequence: CASSLGDRGETQYF. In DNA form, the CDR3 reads TGTGCCAGCAGCTTGGGTGACAGGGGCGAGACCCAGTACTTC.

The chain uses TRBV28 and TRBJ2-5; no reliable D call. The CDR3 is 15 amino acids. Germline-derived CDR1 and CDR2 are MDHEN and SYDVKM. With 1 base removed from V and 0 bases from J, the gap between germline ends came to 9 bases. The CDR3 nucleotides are TGTGCCAGCAGTTTATTGGGCAGTAACCAAGAGACCCAGTACTTC. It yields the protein CASSLLGSNQETQYF. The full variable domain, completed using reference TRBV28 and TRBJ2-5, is DVKVTQSSRYLVKRTGEKVFLECVQDMDHENMFWYRQDPGLGLRLIYFSYDVKMKEKGDIPEGYSVSREKKERFSLILESASTNQTSMYLCASSLLGSNQETQYFGPGTRLLVL.